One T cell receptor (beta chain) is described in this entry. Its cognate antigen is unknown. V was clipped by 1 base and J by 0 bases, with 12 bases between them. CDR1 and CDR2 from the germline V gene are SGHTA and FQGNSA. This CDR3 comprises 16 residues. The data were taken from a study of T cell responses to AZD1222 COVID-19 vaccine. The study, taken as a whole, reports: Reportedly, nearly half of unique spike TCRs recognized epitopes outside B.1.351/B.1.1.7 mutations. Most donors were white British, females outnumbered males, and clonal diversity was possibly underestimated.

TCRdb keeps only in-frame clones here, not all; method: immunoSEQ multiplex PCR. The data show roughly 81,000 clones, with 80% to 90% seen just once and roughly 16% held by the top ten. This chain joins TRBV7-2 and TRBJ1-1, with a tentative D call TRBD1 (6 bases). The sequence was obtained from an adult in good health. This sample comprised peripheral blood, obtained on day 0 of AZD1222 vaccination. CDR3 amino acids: CASSLVGAGVNTEAFF. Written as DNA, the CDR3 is TGTGCCAGCAGCTTAGTGGGTGCAGGGGTGAACACTGAAGCTTTCTTT.